These 21 T cell receptor beta chains were sequenced from one sample in a study of blood T cells in healthy people across ages. Using a J-beta primer mix together with a sample-barcoded 5' primer, a second PCR was run for roughly 6 to 12 cycles. TCRdb reanalysed the 5' RACE reads using MiXCR and keeps one entry per CDR3 protein. The sample has 650,000 to 1,000,000 distinct CDR3 sequences, under 40% seen once. The sequenced material came from blood. These receptors all stem from a man aged 18 to 30 in good health.

The rearrangement uses TRBV7-8 and TRBJ2-5, with a tentative D call TRBD1 (7 bases). Per the germline V gene, CDR1 is SGHVS and CDR2 is FQNEAQ. V was shortened by 10 bases and J by 0 bases, with 15 bases between the two germline ends. The CDR3 consists of 14 residues. For the CDR3, the DNA is TGTGCCAACACCGCGGGACAGTACCAAGAGACCCAGTACTTC. This encodes CANTAGQYQETQYF.

This clonotype occurred many times. This rearrangement joins TRBV6-1 to TRBJ2-7, with D perhaps TRBD2 (6 bases). The CDR3 runs 13 residues. With 3 bases removed from V and 0 bases from J, the gap between germline ends came to 6 bases. The germline CDR1 and CDR2 sequences are MNHNS and SASEGT. CDR3 nucleotide sequence: TGTGCCAGCAGTGACGGGAGCTCCTACGAGCAGTACTTC. Its translation: CASSDGSSYEQYF.

The count of this clonotype is one. The chain has TRBV29-1 and TRBJ2-5; maybe TRBD1 (6 bases). The V gene's germline CDR1 is SQVTM and CDR2 ANQGSEA. V lost 8 bases to trimming and J lost 3 bases, with 16 bases between them. The CDR3 sequence is 13 residues long. DNA for the CDR3: TGCAGCTGCCGCCCAGGGGAAAAAGAGACCCAGTACTTC. Translating gives CSCRPGEKETQYF.

The chain combines TRBV9 with TRBJ2-1, with D possibly being TRBD2 (7 bases). The ends were cut back, 3 bases at V and 3 bases at J, with 22 bases in the middle. The CDR3 has 18 amino acids. In germline, CDR1 is SGDLS, CDR2 YYNGEE. The CDR3: CASSADGTARGLYNEQFF. The CDR3 DNA reads as TGTGCCAGCAGCGCCGATGGCACGGCGCGGGGGCTCTACAATGAGCAGTTCTTC.

In DNA form, the CDR3 reads TGTGCCTGGAGTCCCCGGACAGGGCGGGAGACCCAGTACTTC. Translated: CAWSPRTGRETQYF. V is TRBV30 and J is TRBJ2-5; 8 bases align to TRBD1. This CDR3 has 14 residues. V dropped 2 bases and J dropped 5; count of bases not matched to a gene: 7. Germline CDR1 and CDR2: GTSNPN and SVGIG (reference sequence).

This clonotype showed up many times. The J gene is TRBJ1-4, the V gene TRBV10-3; TRBD1 matches 7 bases. The CDR3 spans 16 residues. V lost 4 bases to trimming and J lost 2 bases; unmatched junction nucleotides: 7. The germline gives CDR1 ENHRY, CDR2 SYGVKD. CDR3 protein: CAISADRDGTNEKLFF. The CDR3 DNA sequence: TGTGCCATCAGTGCCGACAGGGACGGTACTAATGAAAAACTGTTTTTT.

Ten or more counts support this clonotype. The chain joins TRBV12-3 or TRBV12-4 to TRBJ1-2, with D tentatively TRBD1 (6 bases). The CDR3 is 16 amino acids. V was shortened by 6 bases and J by 2 bases, with 19 bases between the two germline ends. In nucleotides, the CDR3 is TGTGCCAGCAGCCACTCTGGGGGTACAGGGAACTATGGCTACACCTTC. This sequence encodes CASSHSGGTGNYGYTF.

Only a few counts were recorded for this clonotype. The genes are TRBV3-1 and TRBJ1-1; the D gene is possibly TRBD1 (6 bases). The CDR3 has 16 amino acids. Germline values: CDR1 LGHDT, CDR2 YNNKEL (reference sequence). The V gene lost 1 base and the J gene lost 1 base, with 13 bases spanning the gap. The CDR3 DNA reads as TGTGCCAGCAGCCAAGGGGCAGGGGAAGAGAACACTGAAGCTTTCTTT. The encoded protein is CASSQGAGEENTEAFF. The full variable domain, completed using reference TRBV3-1 and TRBJ1-1, is DTAVSQTPKYLVTQMGNDKSIKCEQNLGHDTMYWYKQDSKKFLKIMFSYNNKELIINETVPNRFSPKSPDKAHLNLHINSLELGDSAVYFCASSQGAGEENTEAFFGQGTRLTVV.

The V gene is TRBV10-3, the J gene TRBJ1-1, with D uncertain. Germline V gene data show CDR1 as ENHRY and CDR2 as SYGVKD. Trimming shortened V by 2 bases and J by 2 bases, and 12 bases separated the two germline ends. The CDR3 extends over 15 amino acids. The CDR3 DNA reads as TGTGCCATCAGTGAGATCGCGGGTGTCAACACTGAAGCTTTCTTT. This gives the protein CAISEIAGVNTEAFF.

The chain carries TRBV4-2 and TRBJ1-4; D call uncertain. Germline V lookup: CDR1 LGHNA, CDR2 YNFKEQ. The CDR3 consists of 13 residues. Trimming pared 0 bases from V and 5 bases from J, leaving 4 bases between. CDR3 coding DNA: TGTGCCAGCAGCCAAGAGAAGAATGAAAAACTGTTTTTT. Protein product: CASSQEKNEKLFF.

Only a few counts were recorded for this clonotype. The V call is TRBV14, the J call TRBJ1-2, with D hard to call. This CDR3 is 14 amino acids long. CDR1 and CDR2 (germline): SGHDN, FVKESK. Trimming removed 1 base from V and 3 bases from J, with 9 bases in between. For the CDR3, the DNA is TGTGCCAGCAGCCAAGGGAGGAACGACTATGGCTACACCTTC. Protein sequence: CASSQGRNDYGYTF.

V usage is TRBV20-1 and J usage is TRBJ1-1, with TRBD1 identical over 7 bases. V shed 1 base and J 5 bases; nucleotides not matched to a gene: 7. The CDR3 extends over 14 amino acids. Germline V gene lookup returns CDR1 DFQATT and CDR2 SNEGSKA (reference sequence). As DNA, the CDR3 is TGCAGTGCTAGAGGAGGCAGGGGGGAGACTGAAGCTTTCTTT. Amino acid sequence: CSARGGRGETEAFF.

This clonotype was observed a few times. The J gene is TRBJ2-7, the V gene TRBV20-1; 9 bases map to TRBD2. Germline-derived CDR1 and CDR2 are DFQATT and SNEGSKA (reference sequence). V trimming: 2 bases; J trimming: 3 bases; junction bases outside the gene matches: 2. The CDR3 spans 13 residues. CDR3 sequence reads: CSARLAGLYEQYF. The CDR3 coding sequence is TGCAGTGCTAGACTAGCGGGGCTCTACGAGCAGTACTTC.

The V call is TRBV4-1, the J call TRBJ2-7; D not certain. The end of the DNA fits TRBJ2-4 better, so the J call may be wrong. The CDR3 covers 18 residues. Germline V gene lookup returns CDR1 MGHRA and CDR2 YSYEKL. The CDR3 sequence: CASSQGDGGRRLLNIQYF. CDR3 nucleotides: TGCGCCAGCAGCCAAGGAGACGGCGGAAGGCGGCTTTTGAACATTCAGTACTTC.

CDR3 region: CASSEAGTGGFGYTF. The CDR3 region has the DNA TGTGCCAGCAGTGAAGCCGGGACAGGGGGCTTTGGCTACACCTTC. The chain links TRBV25-1 to TRBJ1-2, with TRBD1 matching 12 bases. CDR1 is MGHDK, CDR2 SYGVNS, per germline. The CDR3 is 15 residues long. With V trimmed by 2 bases and J by 7 bases, 5 bases remained unmatched.

On this clonotype: Since a much larger clone is just one base distant, this may be a read error. The chain joins TRBV7-2 to TRBJ2-3; 8 bases match TRBD2. This CDR3 is built from 16 residues. In germline, CDR1 is SGHTA, CDR2 FQGNSA. The CDR3 sequence: CAGRPNSGTSTDTQYF. CDR3 sequence (DNA): TGTGCCGGCAGGCCTAATAGCGGGACAAGCACAGATACGCAGTATTTT.

The V gene is TRBV12-3 or TRBV12-4, the J gene TRBJ1-4; no clear D. Trimming left V 7 bases short and J 3 bases short, with 12 bases between. The CDR3 contains 14 residues. The CDR3 loop is CASKMTVSNEKLFF. As DNA, the CDR3 is TGTGCCAGCAAGATGACGGTGTCTAATGAAAAACTGTTTTTT.

The chain joins TRBV20-1 to TRBJ1-2; a weak D match, TRBD1 (6 bases). Germline values: CDR1 DFQATT, CDR2 SNEGSKA (reference sequence). Trimming removed 6 bases at V and 5 bases at J, with 13 bases between. This CDR3 has 12 residues. In DNA form, the CDR3 reads TGCAGTGCGAGGGGGGGAACTTATGGCTACACCTTC. This translates into CSARGGTYGYTF.

There are a few counts of this clonotype. The rearrangement links TRBV5-1 to TRBJ2-2; maybe TRBD2 (5 bases). The germline V gene has CDR1 SGHRS and CDR2 YFSETQ. The CDR3 covers 14 residues. Trimming stripped 4 bases from V and 6 bases from J, with 13 bases between. For the CDR3, the DNA is TGCGCCAGCAGCCGAGATGAGGGCGCCGGGGAGCTGTTTTTT. This codes for CASSRDEGAGELFF.

This clonotype was seen more than once but under ten times. This chain links TRBV4-3 with TRBJ1-2, with D maybe TRBD1 (6 bases). V lost 2 bases and J lost 1, with 11 bases in between. Germline V gives CDR1 LGHNA, CDR2 YSLEER. The CDR3 totals 15 residues. CDR3 coding DNA: TGCGCCAGCAGCCAACCGGACAGAGATAACTATGGCTACACCTTC. As protein: CASSQPDRDNYGYTF.

This clonotype was seen a few times. The chain recombines TRBV3-1 with TRBJ1-6; 10 nucleotides align to TRBD1. V was pared by 2 bases and J by 10 bases, with 5 bases of the junction left unmatched. The CDR3 consists of 15 residues. Per germline, CDR1 LGHDT and CDR2 YNNKEL (reference sequence). This CDR3 is CASSQPGQGYSPLHF. The CDR3 DNA reads as TGTGCCAGCAGCCAACCGGGACAGGGGTACTCACCCCTCCACTTT.